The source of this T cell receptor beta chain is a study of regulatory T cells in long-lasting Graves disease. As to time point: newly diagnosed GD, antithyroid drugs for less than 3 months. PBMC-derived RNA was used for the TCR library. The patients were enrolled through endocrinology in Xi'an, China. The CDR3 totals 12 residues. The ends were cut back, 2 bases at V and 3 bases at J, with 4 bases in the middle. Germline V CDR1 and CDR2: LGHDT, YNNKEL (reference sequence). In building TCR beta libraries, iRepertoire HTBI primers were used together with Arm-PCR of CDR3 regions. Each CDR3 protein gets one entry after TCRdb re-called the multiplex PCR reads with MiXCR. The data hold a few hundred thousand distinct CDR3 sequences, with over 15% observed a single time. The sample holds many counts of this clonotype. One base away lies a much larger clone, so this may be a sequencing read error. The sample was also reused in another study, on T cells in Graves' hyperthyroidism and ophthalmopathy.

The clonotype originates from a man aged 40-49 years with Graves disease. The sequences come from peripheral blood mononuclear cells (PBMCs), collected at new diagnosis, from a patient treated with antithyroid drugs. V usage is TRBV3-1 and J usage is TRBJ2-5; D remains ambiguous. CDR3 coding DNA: TGTGCCAGCAGCCAACTAGAAGAGACCCAGTACTTC. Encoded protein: CASSQLEETQYF.